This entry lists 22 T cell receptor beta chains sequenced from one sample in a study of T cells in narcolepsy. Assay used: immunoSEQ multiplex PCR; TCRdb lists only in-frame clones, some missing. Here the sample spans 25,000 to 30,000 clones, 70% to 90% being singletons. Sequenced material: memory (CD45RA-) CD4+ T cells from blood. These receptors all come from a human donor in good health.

CDR3 amino acids: CASSLNRDNYGYTF. The CDR3 DNA follows: TGTGCCAGCAGCTTGAACCGGGACAACTATGGCTACACCTTC. The chain is built from TRBV5-4 and TRBJ1-2; perhaps TRBD1 as D (5 bases). Germline CDR1 reads SGHNT; CDR2 reads YYREEE (reference sequence). CDR3 length: 14 amino acids. The germline V and J ends were trimmed by 1 base and 2 bases, with 9 bases remaining between them. Filled out from reference TRBV5-4 and TRBJ1-2, the complete variable domain reads ETGVTQSPTHLIKTRGQQVTLRCSSQSGHNTVSWYQQALGQGPQFIFQYYREEENGRGNFPPRFSGLQFPNYSSELNVNALELDDSALYLCASSLNRDNYGYTFGSGTRLTVV.

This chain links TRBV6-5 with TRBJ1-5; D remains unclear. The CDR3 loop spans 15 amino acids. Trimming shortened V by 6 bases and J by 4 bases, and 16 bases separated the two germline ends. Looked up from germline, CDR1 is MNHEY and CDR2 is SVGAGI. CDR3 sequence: CASSDRTGVNQPQHF. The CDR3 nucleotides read TGTGCCAGCAGCGATAGGACGGGAGTTAATCAGCCCCAGCATTTT.

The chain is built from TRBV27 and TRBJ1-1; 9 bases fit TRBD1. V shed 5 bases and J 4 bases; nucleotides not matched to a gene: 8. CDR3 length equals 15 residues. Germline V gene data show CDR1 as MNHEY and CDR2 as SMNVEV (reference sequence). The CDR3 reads CASSPWTGAFTEAFF. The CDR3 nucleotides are TGTGCCAGCAGTCCCTGGACAGGGGCCTTCACTGAAGCTTTCTTT.

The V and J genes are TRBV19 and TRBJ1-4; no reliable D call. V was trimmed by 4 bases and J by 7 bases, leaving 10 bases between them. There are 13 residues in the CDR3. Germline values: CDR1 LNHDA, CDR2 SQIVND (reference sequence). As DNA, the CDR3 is TGTGCCAGTAGTAACGAAATGGGTGAAAAACTGTTTTTT. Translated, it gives CASSNEMGEKLFF.

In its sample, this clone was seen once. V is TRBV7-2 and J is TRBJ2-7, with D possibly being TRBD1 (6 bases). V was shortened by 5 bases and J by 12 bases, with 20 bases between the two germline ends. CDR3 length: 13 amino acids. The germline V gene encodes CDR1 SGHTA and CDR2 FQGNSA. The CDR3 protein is CASSPGTLPNVYF. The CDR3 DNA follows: TGTGCCAGCAGCCCTGGGACACTCCCGAACGTGTACTTC.

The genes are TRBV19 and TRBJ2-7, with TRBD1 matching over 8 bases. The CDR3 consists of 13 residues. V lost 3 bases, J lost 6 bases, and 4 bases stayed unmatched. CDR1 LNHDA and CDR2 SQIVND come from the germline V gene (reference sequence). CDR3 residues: CASSIGTGGEQYF. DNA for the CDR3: TGTGCCAGTAGTATTGGCACAGGGGGCGAGCAGTACTTC.

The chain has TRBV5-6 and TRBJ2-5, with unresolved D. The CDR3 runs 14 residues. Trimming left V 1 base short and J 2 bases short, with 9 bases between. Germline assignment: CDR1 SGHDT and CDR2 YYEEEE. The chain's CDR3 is CASSLIQRQETQYF. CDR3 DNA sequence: TGTGCCAGCAGCTTGATTCAGCGACAAGAGACCCAGTACTTC. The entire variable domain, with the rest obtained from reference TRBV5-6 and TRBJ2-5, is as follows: DAGVTQSPTHLIKTRGQQVTLRCSPKSGHDTVSWYQQALGQGPQFIFQYYEEEERQRGNFPDRFSGHQFPNYSSELNVNALLLGDSALYLCASSLIQRQETQYFGPGTRLLVL.

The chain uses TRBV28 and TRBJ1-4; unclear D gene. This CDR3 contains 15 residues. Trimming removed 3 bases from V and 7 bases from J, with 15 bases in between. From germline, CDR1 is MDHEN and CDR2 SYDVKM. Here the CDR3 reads CASSFSMPWGEKLFF. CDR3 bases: TGTGCCAGCAGTTTTTCTATGCCCTGGGGTGAAAAACTGTTTTTT. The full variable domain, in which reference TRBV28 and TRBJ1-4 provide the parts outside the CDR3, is DVKVTQSSRYLVKRTGEKVFLECVQDMDHENMFWYRQDPGLGLRLIYFSYDVKMKEKGDIPEGYSVSREKKERFSLILESASTNQTSMYLCASSFSMPWGEKLFFGSGTQLSVL.

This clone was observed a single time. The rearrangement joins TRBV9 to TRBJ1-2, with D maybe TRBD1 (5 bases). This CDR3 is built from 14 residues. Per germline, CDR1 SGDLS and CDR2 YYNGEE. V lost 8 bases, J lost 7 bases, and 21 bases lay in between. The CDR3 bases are TGTGCCAGTAACCCCGGGGCAGGGATGAGTGGCTACACCTTC. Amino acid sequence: CASNPGAGMSGYTF.

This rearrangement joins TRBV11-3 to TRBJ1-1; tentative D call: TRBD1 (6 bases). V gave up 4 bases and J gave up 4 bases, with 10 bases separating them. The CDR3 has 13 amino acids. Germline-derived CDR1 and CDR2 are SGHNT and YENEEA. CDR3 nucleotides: TGTGCCAGCAGCTCCACAGGGAGCACTGAAGCTTTCTTT. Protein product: CASSSTGSTEAFF.

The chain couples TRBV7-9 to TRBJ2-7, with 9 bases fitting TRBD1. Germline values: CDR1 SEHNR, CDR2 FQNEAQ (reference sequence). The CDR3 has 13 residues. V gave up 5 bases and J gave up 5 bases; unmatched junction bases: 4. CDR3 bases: TGTGCCAGCAGCCTTAGGGACAGGGACGAGCAGTACTTC. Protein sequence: CASSLRDRDEQYF.

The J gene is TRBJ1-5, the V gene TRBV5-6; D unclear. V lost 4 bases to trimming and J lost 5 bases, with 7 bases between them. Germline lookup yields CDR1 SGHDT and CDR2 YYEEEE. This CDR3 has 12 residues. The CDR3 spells CASSGRDQPQHF. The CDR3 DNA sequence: TGTGCCAGCAGCGGGCGAGATCAGCCCCAGCATTTT. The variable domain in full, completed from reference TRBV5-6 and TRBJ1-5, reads DAGVTQSPTHLIKTRGQQVTLRCSPKSGHDTVSWYQQALGQGPQFIFQYYEEEERQRGNFPDRFSGHQFPNYSSELNVNALLLGDSALYLCASSGRDQPQHFGDGTRLSIL.

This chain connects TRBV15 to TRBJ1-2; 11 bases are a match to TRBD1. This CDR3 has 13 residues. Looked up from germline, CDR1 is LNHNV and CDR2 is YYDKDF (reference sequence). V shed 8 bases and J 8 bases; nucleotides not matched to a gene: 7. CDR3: CATSGQGAFGYTF. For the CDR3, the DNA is TGTGCCACCTCCGGACAGGGGGCTTTCGGCTACACCTTC.

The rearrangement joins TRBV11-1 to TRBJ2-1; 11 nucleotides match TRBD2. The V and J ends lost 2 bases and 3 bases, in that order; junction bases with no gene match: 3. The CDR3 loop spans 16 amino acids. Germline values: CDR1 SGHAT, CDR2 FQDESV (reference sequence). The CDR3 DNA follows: TGTGCCAGCAGCTTAACCGGGACTAGCGGCTACAATGAGCAGTTCTTC. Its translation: CASSLTGTSGYNEQFF.

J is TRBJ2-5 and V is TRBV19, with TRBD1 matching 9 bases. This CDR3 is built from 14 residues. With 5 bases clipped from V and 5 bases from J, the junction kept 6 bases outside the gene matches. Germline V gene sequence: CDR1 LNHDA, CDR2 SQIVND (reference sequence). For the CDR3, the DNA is TGTGCCAGTAGTCCCCGGGACAGGGCGGAGACCCAGTACTTC. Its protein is CASSPRDRAETQYF.

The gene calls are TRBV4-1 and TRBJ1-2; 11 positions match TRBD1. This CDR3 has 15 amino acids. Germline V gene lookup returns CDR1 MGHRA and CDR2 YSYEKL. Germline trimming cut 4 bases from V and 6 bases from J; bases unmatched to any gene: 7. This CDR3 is CASSPGQGGVDGYTF. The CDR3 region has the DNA TGCGCCAGCAGCCCGGGACAGGGGGGAGTTGATGGCTACACCTTC.

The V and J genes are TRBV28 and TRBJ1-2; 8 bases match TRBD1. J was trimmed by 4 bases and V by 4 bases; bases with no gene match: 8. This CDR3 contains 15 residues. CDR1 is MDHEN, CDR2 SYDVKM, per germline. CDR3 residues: CASSSLDRALYGYTF. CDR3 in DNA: TGTGCCAGCAGTTCCCTGGACAGGGCCCTCTATGGCTACACCTTC.

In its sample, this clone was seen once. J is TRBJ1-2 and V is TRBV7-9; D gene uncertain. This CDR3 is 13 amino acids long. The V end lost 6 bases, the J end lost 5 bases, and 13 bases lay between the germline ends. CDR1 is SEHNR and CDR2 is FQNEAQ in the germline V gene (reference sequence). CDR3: CASRTNSPYGYTF. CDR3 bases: TGTGCCAGCAGGACAAACAGTCCGTATGGCTACACCTTC.

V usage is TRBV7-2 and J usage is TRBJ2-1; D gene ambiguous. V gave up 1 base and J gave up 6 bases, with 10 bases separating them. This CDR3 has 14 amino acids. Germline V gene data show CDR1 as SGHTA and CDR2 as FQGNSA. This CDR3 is CASSLGGNTNEQFF. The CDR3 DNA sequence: TGTGCCAGCAGCTTAGGAGGTAATACCAATGAGCAGTTCTTC.

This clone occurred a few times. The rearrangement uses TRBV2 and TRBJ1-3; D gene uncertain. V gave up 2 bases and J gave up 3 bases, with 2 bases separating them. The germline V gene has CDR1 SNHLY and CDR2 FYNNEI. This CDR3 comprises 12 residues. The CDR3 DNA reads TGTGCCAGCAGTGAAAATGGAAACACCATATATTTT. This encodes CASSENGNTIYF.

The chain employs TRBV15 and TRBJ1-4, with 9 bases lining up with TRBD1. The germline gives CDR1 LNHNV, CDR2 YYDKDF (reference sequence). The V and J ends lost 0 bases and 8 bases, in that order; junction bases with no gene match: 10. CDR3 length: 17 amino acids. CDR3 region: CATSREFLDRGSEKLFF. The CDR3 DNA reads TGTGCCACCAGCAGAGAGTTTTTGGACAGGGGTAGCGAAAAACTGTTTTTT. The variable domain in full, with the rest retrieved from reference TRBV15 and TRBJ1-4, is DAMVIQNPRYQVTQFGKPVTLSCSQTLNHNVMYWYQQKSSQAPKLLFHYYDKDFNNEADTPDNFQSRRPNTSFCFLDIRSPGLGDTAMYLCATSREFLDRGSEKLFFGSGTQLSVL.

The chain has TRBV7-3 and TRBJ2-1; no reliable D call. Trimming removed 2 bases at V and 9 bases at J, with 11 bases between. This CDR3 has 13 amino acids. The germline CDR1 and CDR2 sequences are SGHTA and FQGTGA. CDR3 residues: CASSLSRGPEQFF. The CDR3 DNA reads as TGTGCCAGCAGCTTATCCCGAGGTCCTGAGCAGTTCTTC. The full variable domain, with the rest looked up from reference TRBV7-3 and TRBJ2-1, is GAGVSQTPSNKVTEKGKYVELRCDPISGHTALYWYRQSLGQGPEFLIYFQGTGAADDSGLPNDRFFAVRPEGSVSTLKIQRTERGDSAVYLCASSLSRGPEQFFGPGTRLTVL.